The present T cell receptor (beta chain) was sequenced within a study of regulatory T cells in long-lasting Graves disease. Study-wide findings and caveats: Those with persistent disease had in common more public clonotypes (about 2,500) than new patients (roughly 970). The analysis examined peripheral blood only and excluded thyroid tissue.

The V gene's germline CDR1 is LNHDA and CDR2 SQIVND (reference sequence). Between the trimmed V and J ends, which lost 1 base and 5 bases, there was a span of 11 bases. The CDR3 length is 14 residues. CDR3-region Arm-PCR and iRepertoire HTBI primers produced the TCR beta libraries. In the original processing: From all samples, identification returned 12 to 15 TRBJ and just over 60 TRBV segments. TCRdb re-called the multiplex PCR reads through MiXCR, storing one row per CDR3 protein. TCRdb's processing, not the authors', yielded these V and J calls. Here the sample spans fewer than 650,000 distinct CDR3 sequences, about 15% being singletons. The time point: newly diagnosed GD, antithyroid drugs for less than 3 months. Preparation of the TCR library used RNA extracted from PBMCs. This clonotype was observed a few times. Its antigen remains unidentified. The sample was also linked to a second study, of T cells in Graves' hyperthyroidism and ophthalmopathy. From that study: Patients with uncontrolled infections, other autoimmune diseases, pregnancy or lactation were excluded.

Material: peripheral blood mononuclear cells (PBMCs), obtained at new diagnosis, from a patient treated with antithyroid drugs. The gene calls are TRBV19 and TRBJ1-1, with no clear D. The TCR comes from a woman in her 30s with Graves disease. The CDR3 spells CASSIVGMRTEAFF. The CDR3 bases are TGTGCCAGTAGTATAGTTGGAATGAGGACTGAAGCTTTCTTT. The variable domain in full, with the rest retrieved from reference TRBV19 and TRBJ1-1, is DGGITQSPKYLFRKEGQNVTLSCEQNLNHDAMYWYRQDPGQGLRLIYYSQIVNDFQKGDIAEGYSVSREKKESFPLTVTSAQKNPTAFYLCASSIVGMRTEAFFGQGTRLTVV.